This T cell receptor beta chain originates from a study of cytomegalovirus exposure and HLA in healthy donors. Background on the study: Of the donors genotyped, some 400 in all, about 82% fell in the Caucasian-associated ancestry cluster.

This PCR relied on a set of 60 Vbeta primers and 13 Jbeta primers. Using immunoSEQ multiplex PCR, the repertoire was profiled, and TCRdb retains in-frame clones only, with some absent. The data hold 75,000 to 90,000 clones, with approximately 77% observed a single time. With 2 bases clipped from V and 11 bases from J, the junction kept 7 bases outside the gene matches. The CDR3 length is 13 residues. Per germline, CDR1 GTSNPN and CDR2 SVGIG (reference sequence). The sample comprised PBMCs. This sequence originates from a middle-aged woman in good health and CMV-seropositive. V gene TRBV30 combines with J gene TRBJ2-1; TRBD2 aligns across 9 bases. The CDR3 nucleotides are TGTGCCTGGAGTAATAGCGGGGGAGCACAGCAGTTCTTC. Amino acids: CAWSNSGGAQQFF.